These 12 T cell receptor beta chains share one sample of origin, sequenced in a study of Ad26.COV2.S vaccination and SARS-CoV-2 variants (TCRdb year 2021). Library preparation employed the immunoSEQ multiplex PCR assay. TCRdb retrieved this table from immuneACCESS and kept in-frame rearrangements only. Not all clones are present; in checked studies, unresolved V genes account for under half, and no reason is known for the remainder. Counted in this sample were 350,000 to 500,000 clones; over 75% of them appeared once. The ten most abundant clones make up approximately 12% of the sample. Taken with the paper, the label for treatment or condition translates to: about 20 received Ad26.COV2.S at low or high dose, single or two shots; about 5 received placebo; per-sample allocation not given. For vaccine and placebo recipients, repertoires were sequenced using samples collected on day 63 after the first injection.

The sample was peripheral blood, taken in a trial of Ad26.COV2.S vaccine versus placebo. The source of these receptors is a person between 18 and 60 years old who received the Ad26.COV2.S COVID-19 vaccine or a placebo.

This clone was counted only a few times. The chain is built from TRBV20-1 and TRBJ2-5; 7 bases align to TRBD1. Trimming cost V 5 bases and J 5 bases; bases outside gene matches: 2. CDR3 length equals 11 residues. Germline V CDR1 and CDR2: DFQATT, SNEGSKA (reference sequence). The chain's CDR3 is CSACRGETQYF. The DNA for the CDR3 is TGCAGTGCTTGCAGGGGGGAGACCCAGTACTTC.

V is TRBV5-1 and J is TRBJ2-1; 9 nucleotides line up with TRBD1. Trimming at V came to 3 bases and at J to 6 bases, leaving 1 base not matched to a gene. The CDR3 contains 13 residues. The germline V gene has CDR1 SGHRS and CDR2 YFSETQ. CDR3 sequence: CASSSGQGNEQFF. CDR3 nucleotides: TGCGCCAGCAGCTCGGGACAGGGCAATGAGCAGTTCTTC.

This chain uses TRBV11-2 with TRBJ2-1; 10 bases agree with TRBD2. The CDR3 extends over 16 amino acids. The trim removed 6 bases at V and 2 bases at J, leaving 7 bases unmatched. The germline V gene encodes CDR1 SGHAT and CDR2 FQNNGV. The CDR3 sequence: CASRKLAGMTYNEQFF. The CDR3 nucleotides are TGTGCCAGCAGGAAACTAGCGGGAATGACCTACAATGAGCAGTTCTTC.

V and J are TRBV3-1 (or the pseudogene TRBV3-2) and TRBJ1-2, with D hard to call. The CDR3 has 14 residues. From germline, CDR1 is LGHDT and CDR2 YNNKEL (reference sequence). With 0 bases removed from V and 7 bases from J, the gap between germline ends came to 12 bases. The CDR3, as DNA: TGTGCCAGCAGCCAAGACGGAGGGAGAGGTGGCTACACCTTC. Translating gives CASSQDGGRGGYTF.

With respect to this clone: The junction shows a germline mismatch at one end, possibly a read error. This chain's CDR3 is CASSSSDWNTEAFF. CDR3 in DNA: TGTGCTAGCAGCTCTTCTGACTGGAACACTGAAGCTTTCTTT. The chain recombines TRBV7-7 with TRBJ1-1, with unresolved D. The CDR3 runs to 14 residues. CDR1 SSHAT and CDR2 FNYEAQ come from the germline V gene (reference sequence).

The chain carries TRBV19 and TRBJ2-1; TRBD1 or TRBD2 may be the D gene (6 bases each). Germline V CDR1 and CDR2: LNHDA, SQIVND (reference sequence). This CDR3 contains 13 residues. V lost 4 bases and J 9 bases, leaving 13 bases between the germline ends. CDR3 region: CASSTTGGPEQFF. CDR3 in DNA: TGTGCCAGTAGTACCACCGGGGGCCCTGAGCAGTTCTTC.

This clone has just one count. This chain links TRBV4-3 with TRBJ2-7; D is possibly TRBD1 or TRBD2 (5 bases each). The CDR3 extends over 15 amino acids. V lost 0 bases and J 0 bases, leaving 9 bases between the germline ends. Germline V lookup: CDR1 LGHNA, CDR2 YSLEER. DNA of the CDR3: TGCGCCAGCAGCCAAGAGGGGGTCTACTCCTACGAGCAGTACTTC. Amino acids: CASSQEGVYSYEQYF.

The V call is TRBV7-3, the J call TRBJ2-1; D perhaps matches TRBD2 (6 bases). This CDR3 comprises 13 residues. Germline assignment: CDR1 SGHTA and CDR2 FQGTGA. Between the trimmed V and J ends, which lost 5 bases and 7 bases, there was a span of 12 bases. CDR3 sequence: CASSPYLANEQFF. The CDR3 DNA reads TGTGCCAGCAGCCCATATCTAGCGAATGAGCAGTTCTTC. The full variable domain, rest sourced from reference TRBV7-3 and TRBJ2-1, is GAGVSQTPSNKVTEKGKYVELRCDPISGHTALYWYRQSLGQGPEFLIYFQGTGAADDSGLPNDRFFAVRPEGSVSTLKIQRTERGDSAVYLCASSPYLANEQFFGPGTRLTVL.

This chain connects TRBV3-1 (or the pseudogene TRBV3-2) to TRBJ1-2; tentatively, D is TRBD1 (6 bases). The CDR3 extends over 15 amino acids. In germline, CDR1 is LGHDT, CDR2 YNNKEL (reference sequence). The V end was cut by 5 bases, the J end by 2 bases, with 15 bases between. The CDR3 DNA reads TGTGCCAGCAGCGGACACCGGGACACAAACTATGGCTACACCTTC. Its translation is CASSGHRDTNYGYTF.

The chain employs TRBV5-5 and TRBJ2-7; TRBD1 matches at 10 bases. Germline V gene lookup returns CDR1 SGHKS and CDR2 YYEKEE (reference sequence). V trimming: 5 bases; J trimming: 5 bases; junction bases outside the gene matches: 13. The CDR3 length is 16 residues. This CDR3 is CASSPNPGQGTDEQYF. CDR3 bases: TGTGCCAGCAGTCCAAACCCGGGACAGGGGACAGACGAGCAGTACTTC. Full variable domain (missing parts from reference TRBV5-5 and TRBJ2-7): DAGVTQSPTHLIKTRGQQVTLRCSPISGHKSVSWYQQVLGQGPQFIFQYYEKEERGRGNFPDRFSARQFPNYSSELNVNALLLGDSALYLCASSPNPGQGTDEQYFGPGTRLTVT.

This clone has only one observation. V gene TRBV18 combines with J gene TRBJ1-1; TRBD1 matches 7 bases. The CDR3 is 15 residues long. CDR1 KGHSH and CDR2 LQKENI come from the germline V gene. Losses at the gene ends were 4 bases for V and 3 bases for J; bases not matched to a gene: 8. CDR3 protein: CASSLMGQHDTEAFF. The CDR3 DNA sequence: TGTGCCAGCTCACTAATGGGACAGCACGACACTGAAGCTTTCTTT.

The rearrangement joins TRBV30 to TRBJ1-2; the D gene is possibly TRBD1 (5 bases). Trimming removed 3 bases at V and 8 bases at J, with 16 bases between. Germline CDR1 GTSNPN, CDR2 SVGIG (reference sequence). The CDR3 is 13 residues long. The CDR3 here is CAWRRGSSYGYTF. The CDR3 coding sequence is TGTGCCTGGAGACGGGGGAGTTCCTACGGCTACACCTTC.